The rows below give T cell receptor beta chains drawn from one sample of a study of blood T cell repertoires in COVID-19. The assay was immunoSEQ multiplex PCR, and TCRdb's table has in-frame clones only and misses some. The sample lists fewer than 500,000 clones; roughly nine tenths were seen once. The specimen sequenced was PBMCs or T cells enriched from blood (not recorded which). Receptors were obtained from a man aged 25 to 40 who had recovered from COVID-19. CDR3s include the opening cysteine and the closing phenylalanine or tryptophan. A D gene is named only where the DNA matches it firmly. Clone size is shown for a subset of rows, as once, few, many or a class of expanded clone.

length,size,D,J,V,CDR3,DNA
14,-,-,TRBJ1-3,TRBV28,CASSLGLRGNTIYF,TGTGCCAGCAGTTTGGGCCTAAGGGGAAACACCATATATTTT
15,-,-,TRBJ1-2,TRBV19,CASSTGSAINYGYTF,TGTGCCAGTAGTACGGGGTCGGCGATTAACTATGGCTACACCTTC
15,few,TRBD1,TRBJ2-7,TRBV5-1,CASSLIRDSFYEQYF,TGCGCCAGCAGCTTGATTCGGGACAGTTTCTACGAGCAGTACTTC
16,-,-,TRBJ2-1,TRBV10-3,CAISESLTRSYNEQFF,TGTGCCATCAGTGAGTCCCTCACGCGATCCTACAATGAGCAGTTCTTC
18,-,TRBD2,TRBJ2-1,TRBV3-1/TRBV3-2,CASSQVSLTSGRWNEQFF,TGTGCCAGCAGCCAAGTTTCCCTGACTAGCGGGAGATGGAATGAGCAGTTCTTC
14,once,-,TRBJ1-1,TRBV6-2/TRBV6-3,CASSYAALGTEAFF,TGTGCCAGCAGTTACGCGGCGTTGGGCACTGAAGCTTTCTTT
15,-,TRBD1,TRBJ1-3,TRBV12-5,CASGEGQHSGNTIYF,TGTGCTAGTGGGGAGGGACAGCACTCTGGAAACACCATATATTTT
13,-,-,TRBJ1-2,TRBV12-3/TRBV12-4,CASSLPGNYGYTF,TGTGCCAGCAGTTTGCCGGGAAACTATGGCTACACCTTC
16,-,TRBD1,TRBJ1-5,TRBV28,CASSFPGQGVIQPQHF,TGTGCCAGCAGTTTTCCGGGACAGGGCGTCATACAGCCCCAGCATTTT
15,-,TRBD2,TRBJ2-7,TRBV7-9,CASSLVLAGSYEQYF,TGTGCCAGCAGCTTAGTCCTAGCGGGATCATACGAGCAGTACTTC
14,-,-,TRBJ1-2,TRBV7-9,CASSQVVRVEGYTF,TGTGCCAGCAGCCAAGTAGTTCGGGTCGAAGGCTACACCTTC
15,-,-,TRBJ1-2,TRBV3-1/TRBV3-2,CASSHGDRSFYGYTF,TGTGCCAGCAGCCATGGCGACAGATCTTTCTATGGCTACACCTTC
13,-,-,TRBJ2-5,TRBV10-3,CAISEGGQETQYF,TGTGCCATCAGTGAGGGCGGCCAAGAGACCCAGTACTTC
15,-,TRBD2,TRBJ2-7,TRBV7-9,CASTPGGRRSYEQYF,TGTGCCAGCACCCCGGGGGGAAGGAGGTCGTACGAGCAGTACTTC
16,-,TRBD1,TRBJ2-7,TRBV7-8,CASSLAILGQGHEQYF,TGTGCCAGCAGCTTAGCGATATTGGGACAGGGGCACGAGCAGTACTTC
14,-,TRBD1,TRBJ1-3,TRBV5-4,CASSSGQFGNTIYF,TGTGCCAGCAGCTCGGGACAGTTCGGAAACACCATATATTTT
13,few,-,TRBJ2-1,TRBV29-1,CSGSREMGNEQFF,TGCAGCGGAAGCAGGGAAATGGGCAATGAGCAGTTCTTC
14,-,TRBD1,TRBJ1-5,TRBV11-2,CASSLGTGGTPQHF,TGTGCCAGCAGCTTAGGGACAGGGGGCACGCCCCAGCATTTT
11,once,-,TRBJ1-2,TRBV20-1,CRAQGNYGYTF,TGCAGGGCGCAGGGTAACTATGGCTACACCTTC
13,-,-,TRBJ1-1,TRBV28,CASSWGELTEAFF,TGTGCCAGCAGTTGGGGGGAGTTGACTGAAGCTTTCTTT
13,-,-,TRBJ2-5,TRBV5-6,CASSPGSGETQYF,TGTGCCAGCAGCCCCGGATCGGGAGAGACCCAGTACTTC
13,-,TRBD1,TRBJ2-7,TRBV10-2,CASRPTGVNEQYF,TGCGCCAGCAGACCGACAGGGGTGAACGAGCAGTACTTC
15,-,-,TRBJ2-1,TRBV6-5,CASTPARGINNEQFF,TGTGCCAGCACCCCTGCCAGGGGTATTAACAATGAGCAGTTCTTC
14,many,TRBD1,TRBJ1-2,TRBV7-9,CASSLRGTGDGYTF,TGTGCCAGCAGCTTACGGGGGACAGGGGATGGCTACACCTTC
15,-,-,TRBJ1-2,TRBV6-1,CASSEARSGAYGYTF,TGTGCCAGCAGTGAAGCGAGGTCAGGGGCCTATGGCTACACCTTC
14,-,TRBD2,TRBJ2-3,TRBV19,CASTGTSGRDTQYF,TGTGCCAGCACCGGGACTAGCGGGAGGGATACGCAGTATTTT
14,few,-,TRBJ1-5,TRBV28,CASSYRLSNQPQHF,TGTGCCAGCAGTTACAGGCTTAGCAATCAGCCCCAGCATTTT
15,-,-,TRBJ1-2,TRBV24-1,CATSDSDITNYGYTF,TGTGCCACCAGTGATAGTGACATAACTAACTATGGCTACACCTTC
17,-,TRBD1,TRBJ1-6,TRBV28,CASSILGQGSLNSPLHF,TGTGCCAGCAGTATACTGGGACAGGGAAGCCTTAATTCACCCCTCCACTTT
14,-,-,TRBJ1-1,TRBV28,CASSSAGAGTEAFF,TGTGCCAGCAGTAGCGCAGGGGCTGGCACTGAAGCTTTCTTT
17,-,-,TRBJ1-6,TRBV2,CASSEGRESSYNSPLHF,TGTGCCAGCAGTGAAGGAAGGGAGAGCTCCTATAATTCACCCCTCCACTTT
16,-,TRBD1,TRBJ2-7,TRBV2,CASSQSRDRVNYEQYF,TGTGCCAGCAGCCAATCCCGGGACAGGGTAAACTACGAGCAGTACTTC
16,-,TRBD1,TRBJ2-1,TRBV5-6,CASSLETTGTYNEQFF,TGTGCCAGCAGCTTGGAAACGACAGGGACCTACAATGAGCAGTTCTTC
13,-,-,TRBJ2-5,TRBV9,CASSSRLEETQYF,TGTGCCAGCAGCTCACGACTAGAAGAGACCCAGTACTTC
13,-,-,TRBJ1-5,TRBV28,CASSFGYSRGLDF,TGTGCCAGCAGTTTCGGTTACTCCCGGGGGTTGGATTTT
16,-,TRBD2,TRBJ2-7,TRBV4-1,CASSQASGGPNYEQYF,TGCGCCAGCAGCCAAGCCAGCGGGGGGCCCAACTACGAGCAGTACTTC
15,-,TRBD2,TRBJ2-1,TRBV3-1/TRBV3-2,CASSQVLAGVGEQFF,TGTGCCAGCAGCCAAGTACTAGCGGGAGTCGGTGAGCAGTTCTTC